The 18 T cell receptor beta chains reported below all come from one sample, sequenced in a study of T-cell memory formation after mild COVID-19. TCRdb re-derived calls from the 5' RACE reads in MiXCR, one entry per CDR3 protein. The table includes roughly 130,000 distinct CDR3 sequences, around 6.3% detected once. The sequenced sample was PBMCs or a T cell subset sorted from them (not recorded which). All receptors derive from an adult woman who had mild COVID-19 (a few samples of this study predate the infection). Cell type and time point are not known.

This chain joins TRBV29-1 and TRBJ2-5, with 10 bases identical to TRBD2. The ends lost 3 bases at V and 10 bases at J; junction bases unmatched: 11. The CDR3 is 14 residues long. Germline assignment: CDR1 SQVTM and CDR2 ANQGSEA. The CDR3 is CSVDRLAGAGDQYF. The CDR3 DNA sequence: TGCAGCGTTGACAGGCTAGCGGGAGCTGGGGACCAGTACTTC.

This clonotype was picked up many times. The V and J genes are TRBV12-3 or TRBV12-4 and TRBJ1-1; no clear D. Trimming stripped 6 bases from V and 0 bases from J, with 11 bases between. The CDR3 length is 14 residues. The CDR3 DNA sequence: TGTGCCAGCAGGACGGGCTCCTTGAACACTGAAGCTTTCTTT. Translation: CASRTGSLNTEAFF.

The chain is built from TRBV12-3 or TRBV12-4 and TRBJ2-2, with 13 nucleotides matching TRBD2. With 1 base clipped from V and 6 bases from J, the junction kept 2 bases outside the gene matches. The CDR3 loop spans 16 amino acids. The CDR3 DNA reads as TGTGCCAGCAGTTTAGGGACTAGCGGGGGACCCGGGGAGCTGTTTTTT. It translates to CASSLGTSGGPGELFF.

In the case of this clonotype: This may be a read error: a much more frequent sequence differs by one nucleotide. The rearrangement uses TRBV12-3 or TRBV12-4 and TRBJ2-2, with D tentatively TRBD1 (5 bases). CDR3 size: 14 residues. The CDR3, as DNA: TGTGACAGCAGTTTTGACAGAAACACCGGGGAGCTGTTTTTT. Its translation is CDSSFDRNTGELFF.

This clonotype turned up a few times. The chain combines TRBV9 with TRBJ1-5; 7 nucleotides match TRBD1. Unmatched junction bases numbered 8, after V lost 3 bases and J lost 5 bases. This CDR3 has 15 residues. CDR1 is SGDLS, CDR2 YYNGEE, per germline. This CDR3 is CASSGTGTVDQPQHF. The DNA for the CDR3 is TGTGCCAGCAGCGGAACCGGGACAGTTGATCAGCCCCAGCATTTT.

In this sample, this clonotype turned up many times. The chain uses TRBV20-1 and TRBJ1-6, with 7 bases lining up with TRBD1. Looked up from germline, CDR1 is DFQATT and CDR2 is SNEGSKA (reference sequence). J was trimmed by 8 bases and V by 7 bases; bases with no gene match: 11. The CDR3 totals 14 residues. DNA of the CDR3: TGCAGTGTGATGCCGGGGACAGTATATTCACCCCTCCACTTT. Its protein product is CSVMPGTVYSPLHF.

In this sample, this clonotype turned up many times. V and J are TRBV12-3 or TRBV12-4 and TRBJ2-1; 8 nucleotides align to TRBD2. The junction had 6 bases not matched to a gene; V was cut back by 2 bases and J by 9 bases. The CDR3 sequence is 14 residues long. The CDR3 loop reads CASSLISGRVEQFF. The CDR3 bases are TGTGCCAGCAGTTTAATCTCCGGGAGGGTTGAGCAGTTCTTC.

The chain links TRBV7-8 to TRBJ2-1, with D unresolved. The germline gives CDR1 SGHVS, CDR2 FQNEAQ. V lost 3 bases, J lost 5 bases, and 11 bases lay in between. The CDR3 is made up of 14 amino acids. The CDR3 sequence: CASSFPLEDNEQFF. For the CDR3, the DNA is TGTGCCAGCAGCTTTCCCCTAGAGGACAATGAGCAGTTCTTC.

This chain joins TRBV6-1 and TRBJ1-5; D might be TRBD1 (5 bases). The CDR3 is made up of 15 amino acids. V was shortened by 10 bases and J by 0 bases, with 16 bases between the two germline ends. Per germline, CDR1 MNHNS and CDR2 SASEGT. DNA for the CDR3: TGTGCCACCATGGCAGCAGGGAATAGCAATCAGCCCCAGCATTTT. Its translation: CATMAAGNSNQPQHF.

V and J are TRBV4-3 and TRBJ1-1; D unclear. Germline values: CDR1 LGHNA, CDR2 YSLEER. V was pared by 1 base and J by 0 bases, with 12 bases between. There are 16 residues in the CDR3. The CDR3 region is CASSQGWIGLNTEAFF. The CDR3 DNA is TGCGCCAGCAGCCAAGGGTGGATCGGGTTGAACACTGAAGCTTTCTTT.

This clonotype showed up many times. V and J are TRBV6-2 or TRBV6-3 and TRBJ2-5; D not resolved. Germline values: CDR1 MNHEY, CDR2 SVGEGT. With 6 bases removed from V and 0 bases from J, the gap between germline ends came to 11 bases. CDR3 length equals 14 residues. CDR3 amino acids: CASRPQTYQETQYF. The CDR3 nucleotides are TGTGCCAGCAGACCCCAGACGTACCAAGAGACCCAGTACTTC.

The V call is TRBV18, the J call TRBJ1-1, with unresolved D. The V end lost 3 bases, the J end lost 0 bases, and 11 bases lay between the germline ends. Germline lookup yields CDR1 KGHSH and CDR2 LQKENI. The CDR3 sequence is 15 residues long. DNA of the CDR3: TGTGCCAGCTCACCTATGAACAGCCTGAACACTGAAGCTTTCTTT. It specifies CASSPMNSLNTEAFF.

This clonotype appeared many times. The J gene is TRBJ1-6, the V gene TRBV5-1; 9 positions match TRBD1. Germline V gene data show CDR1 as SGHRS and CDR2 as YFSETQ. CDR3 length: 14 residues. V was clipped by 3 bases and J by 6 bases; unmatched bases: 1. The CDR3 region is CASSSQGANSPLHF. The CDR3 DNA reads TGCGCCAGCAGCTCACAGGGGGCTAATTCACCCCTCCACTTT. Full variable domain (missing parts from reference TRBV5-1 and TRBJ1-6): KAGVTQTPRYLIKTRGQQVTLSCSPISGHRSVSWYQQTPGQGLQFLFEYFSETQRNKGNFPGRFSGRQFSNSRSEMNVSTLELGDSALYLCASSSQGANSPLHFGNGTRLTVT.

This clonotype was seen a few times. The V call is TRBV5-6, the J call TRBJ2-2, with 7 bases lining up with TRBD1. There are 14 residues in the CDR3. CDR1 SGHDT and CDR2 YYEEEE come from the germline V gene. V was clipped by 3 bases and J by 3 bases; unmatched bases: 2. CDR3 amino acids: CASSSTGDTGELFF. CDR3 in DNA: TGTGCCAGCAGCTCAACAGGGGACACCGGGGAGCTGTTTTTT.

This clonotype appeared many times. This rearrangement joins TRBV6-5 to TRBJ1-2; 11 nucleotides match TRBD1. The CDR3 covers 14 residues. Per germline, CDR1 MNHEY and CDR2 SVGAGI. V trimming: 6 bases; J trimming: 7 bases; junction bases outside the gene matches: 7. This chain's CDR3 is CASRVDRGPSGYTF. The CDR3 DNA reads TGTGCCAGCAGAGTGGACAGGGGGCCCAGTGGCTACACCTTC.

The V and J genes are TRBV5-6 and TRBJ1-6; D ambiguous. V was shortened by 0 bases and J by 2 bases, with 9 bases between the two germline ends. Germline CDR1 reads SGHDT; CDR2 reads YYEEEE. CDR3 size: 16 residues. CDR3 coding DNA: TGTGCCAGCAGCTTGGTTGATGGACCCTATAATTCACCCCTCCACTTT. The encoded protein is CASSLVDGPYNSPLHF.

This chain links TRBV6-5 with TRBJ2-5, with D perhaps TRBD1 (6 bases). V shed 5 bases and J shed 4 bases, with 14 bases lying between them. The length of the CDR3 is 14 residues. CDR1 and CDR2 (germline): MNHEY, SVGAGI. DNA for the CDR3: TGTGCCAGCAGTGATGGCAGGGGTTTAGAGACCCAGTACTTC. Protein product: CASSDGRGLETQYF.

In this sample, this clonotype turned up a few times. The chain couples TRBV5-1 to TRBJ2-3; TRBD1 or TRBD2 may be the D gene (5 bases each). This CDR3 is 15 amino acids long. From germline, CDR1 is SGHRS and CDR2 YFSETQ. V gave up 5 bases and J gave up 5 bases, with 18 bases separating them. In DNA, the CDR3 is TGCGCCAGCAGACCCGGGACCGTTGGGATAGATACGCAGTATTTT. Translation gives CASRPGTVGIDTQYF.